This T cell receptor beta chain was sequenced for a study of control samples from healthy donors and cancer patients. Generated by immunoSEQ multiplex PCR, the TCRdb table keeps only in-frame clones and is missing some. In the table there are over 150,000 clones, over 90% of which are singletons. V lost 0 bases, J lost 5 bases, and 13 bases lay in between. Per germline, CDR1 SGHRS and CDR2 YFSETQ. The CDR3 spans 15 residues. This receptor was identified in a young woman in good health. J is TRBJ2-3 and V is TRBV5-1; D might be TRBD2 (5 bases). Sequenced: blood. In DNA form, the CDR3 reads TGCGCCAGCAGCTTGGAATCAGGAGGAGTAGATACGCAGTATTTT. Amino acid sequence: CASSLESGGVDTQYF.